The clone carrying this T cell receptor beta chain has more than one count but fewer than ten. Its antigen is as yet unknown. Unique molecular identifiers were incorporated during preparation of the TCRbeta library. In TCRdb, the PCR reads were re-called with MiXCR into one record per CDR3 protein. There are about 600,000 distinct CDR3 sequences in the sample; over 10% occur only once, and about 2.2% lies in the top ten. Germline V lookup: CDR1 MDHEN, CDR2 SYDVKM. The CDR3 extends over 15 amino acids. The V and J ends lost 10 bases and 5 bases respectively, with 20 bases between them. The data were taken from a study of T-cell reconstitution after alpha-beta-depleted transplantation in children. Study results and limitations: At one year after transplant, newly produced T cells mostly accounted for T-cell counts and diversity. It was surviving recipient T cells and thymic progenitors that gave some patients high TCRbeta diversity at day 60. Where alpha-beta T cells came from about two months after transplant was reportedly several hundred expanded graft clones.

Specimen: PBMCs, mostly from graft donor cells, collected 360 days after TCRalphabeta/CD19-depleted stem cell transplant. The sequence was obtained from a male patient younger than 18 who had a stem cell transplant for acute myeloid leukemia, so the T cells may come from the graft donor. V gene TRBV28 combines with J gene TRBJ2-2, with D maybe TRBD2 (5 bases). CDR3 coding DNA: TGTGCCACCCGAGCGGTCCGGGGATGGACCGGGGAGCTGTTTTTT. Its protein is CATRAVRGWTGELFF.